This paragraph reports one T cell receptor (beta chain). TCRdb keeps only in-frame clones here, not all; method: immunoSEQ multiplex PCR. The sample records approximately 150,000 clones, about 91% being singletons. The sample originates from a study of control samples from healthy donors and cancer patients. This CDR3 has 11 amino acids. The ends were cut back, 3 bases at V and 7 bases at J, with 5 bases in the middle. Looked up from germline, CDR1 is SGDLS and CDR2 is YYNGEE. The V call is TRBV9, the J call TRBJ1-3; D uncertain. The source of this sequence is a man between 18 and 29 years old in good health. Source material: blood. CDR3 sequence: CASSDDNTIYF. The CDR3 DNA reads as TGTGCCAGCAGCGACGATAACACCATATATTTT.